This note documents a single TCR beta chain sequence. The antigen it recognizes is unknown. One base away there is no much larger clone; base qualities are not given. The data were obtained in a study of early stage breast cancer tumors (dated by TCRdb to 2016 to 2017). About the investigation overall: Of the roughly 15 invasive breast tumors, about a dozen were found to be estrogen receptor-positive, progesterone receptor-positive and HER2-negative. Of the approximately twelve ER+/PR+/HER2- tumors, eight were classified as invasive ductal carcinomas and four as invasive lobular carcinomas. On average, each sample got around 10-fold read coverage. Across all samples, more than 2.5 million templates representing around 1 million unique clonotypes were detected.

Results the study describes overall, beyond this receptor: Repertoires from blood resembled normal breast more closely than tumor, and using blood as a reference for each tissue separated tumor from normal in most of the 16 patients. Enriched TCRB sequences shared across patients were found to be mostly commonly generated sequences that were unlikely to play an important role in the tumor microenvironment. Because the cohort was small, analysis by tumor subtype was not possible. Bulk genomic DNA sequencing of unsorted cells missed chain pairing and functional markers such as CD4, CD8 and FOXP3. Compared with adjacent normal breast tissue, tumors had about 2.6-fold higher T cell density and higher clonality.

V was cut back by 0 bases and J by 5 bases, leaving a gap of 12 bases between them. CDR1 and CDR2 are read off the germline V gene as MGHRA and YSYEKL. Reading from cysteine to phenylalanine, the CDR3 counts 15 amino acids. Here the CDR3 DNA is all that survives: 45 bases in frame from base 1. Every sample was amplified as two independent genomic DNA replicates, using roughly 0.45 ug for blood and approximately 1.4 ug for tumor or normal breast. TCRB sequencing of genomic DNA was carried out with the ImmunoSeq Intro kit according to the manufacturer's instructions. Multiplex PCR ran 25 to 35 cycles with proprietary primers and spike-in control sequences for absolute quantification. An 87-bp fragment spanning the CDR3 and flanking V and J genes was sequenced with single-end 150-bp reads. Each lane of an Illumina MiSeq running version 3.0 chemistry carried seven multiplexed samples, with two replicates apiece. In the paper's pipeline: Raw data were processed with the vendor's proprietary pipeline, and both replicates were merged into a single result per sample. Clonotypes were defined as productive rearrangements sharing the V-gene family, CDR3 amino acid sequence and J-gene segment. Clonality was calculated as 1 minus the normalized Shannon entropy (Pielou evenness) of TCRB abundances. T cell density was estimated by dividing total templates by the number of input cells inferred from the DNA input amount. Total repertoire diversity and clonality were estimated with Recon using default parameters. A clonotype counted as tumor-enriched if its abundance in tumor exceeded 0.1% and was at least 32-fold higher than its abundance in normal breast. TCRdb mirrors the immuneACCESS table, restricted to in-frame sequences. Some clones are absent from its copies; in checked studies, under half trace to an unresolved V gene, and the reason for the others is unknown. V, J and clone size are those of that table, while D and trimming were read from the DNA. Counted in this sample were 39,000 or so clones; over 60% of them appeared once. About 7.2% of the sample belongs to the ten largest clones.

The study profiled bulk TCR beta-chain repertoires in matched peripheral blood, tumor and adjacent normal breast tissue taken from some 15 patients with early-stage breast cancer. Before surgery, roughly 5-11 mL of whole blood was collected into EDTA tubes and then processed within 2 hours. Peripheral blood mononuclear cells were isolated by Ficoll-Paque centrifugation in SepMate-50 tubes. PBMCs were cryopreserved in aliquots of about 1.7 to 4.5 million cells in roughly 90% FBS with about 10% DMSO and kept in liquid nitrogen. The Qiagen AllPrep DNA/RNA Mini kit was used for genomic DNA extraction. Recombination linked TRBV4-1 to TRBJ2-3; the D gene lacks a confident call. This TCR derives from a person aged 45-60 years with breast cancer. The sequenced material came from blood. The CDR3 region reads CASSQDFPRLDTQYF. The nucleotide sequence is TGCGCCAGCAGCCAAGATTTCCCGCGGTTAGATACGCAGTATTTT.